The 17 T cell receptor beta chains in this list originate from one sample, sequenced in a study of glioma-infiltrating T cells after dendritic cell vaccination. Sequencing was performed with immunoSEQ multiplex PCR; in TCRdb, only in-frame clones are kept and a portion is missing. The sample consists of tens of thousands of clones, roughly 90% of them appearing once. The sample here was blood, taken before dendritic cell vaccination. These receptors came from a human donor with glioblastoma.

This clone was seen only a few times. The chain employs TRBV5-6 and TRBJ1-3, with a possible D match to TRBD1 (5 bases). The CDR3 has 14 amino acids. Germline V gene lookup returns CDR1 SGHDT and CDR2 YYEEEE. V was clipped by 1 base and J by 4 bases, with 9 bases between them. The CDR3 DNA reads as TGTGCCAGCAGCTTGCCGACAGCGGGAAACACCATATATTTT. Translation: CASSLPTAGNTIYF.

The V call is TRBV27, the J call TRBJ1-2; 7 bases map to TRBD1. The CDR3 contains 13 residues. V lost 3 bases to trimming and J lost 3 bases; unmatched junction nucleotides: 1. Germline V CDR1 and CDR2: MNHEY, SMNVEV (reference sequence). The CDR3 region has the DNA TGTGCCAGCAGTTTGGGACAGCACTATGGCTACACCTTC. The encoded protein is CASSLGQHYGYTF.

The chain carries TRBV10-3 and TRBJ1-1, with 7 bases that match TRBD1. The junction had 14 bases not matched to a gene; V was cut back by 6 bases and J by 4 bases. Germline lookup yields CDR1 ENHRY and CDR2 SYGVKD. The CDR3 has 16 residues. The CDR3 is CAISRESTGYFTEAFF. CDR3 nucleotide sequence: TGTGCCATCAGCCGAGAGTCGACAGGGTATTTCACTGAAGCTTTCTTT.

The CDR3 loop reads CASSVAGKDGYTF. In nucleotides, the CDR3 is TGTGCCAGCAGCGTAGCGGGGAAGGATGGCTACACCTTC. This rearrangement joins TRBV9 to TRBJ1-2, with no clear D. Trimming pared 0 bases from V and 6 bases from J, leaving 9 bases between. The CDR3 loop spans 13 amino acids. In germline, CDR1 is SGDLS, CDR2 YYNGEE.

This clone was detected only a few times. Other nucleotide sequences in the sample specify the same CDR3. The chain carries TRBV30 and TRBJ1-6, with D perhaps matching TRBD1 (5 bases). The germline CDR1 and CDR2 sequences are GTSNPN and SVGIG (reference sequence). Trimming took off 1 base at V and 5 bases at J, with 12 bases between the two ends. This CDR3 has 15 residues. This CDR3 is CAWSAQGPDNSPLHF. DNA for the CDR3: TGTGCCTGGAGTGCGCAGGGTCCTGATAATTCACCCCTCCACTTT.

The J gene is TRBJ2-7, the V gene TRBV4-2; 11 positions match TRBD2. With 4 bases clipped from V and 1 base from J, the junction kept 3 bases outside the gene matches. Germline V gene sequence: CDR1 LGHNA, CDR2 YNFKEQ. This CDR3 comprises 15 residues. In DNA form, the CDR3 reads TGTGCCAGCAGCCCCTTAGCGGGGGGGTCCTACGAGCAGTACTTC. This codes for CASSPLAGGSYEQYF.

This chain joins TRBV19 and TRBJ2-7, with D possibly matching TRBD1 (7 bases). The CDR3 extends over 20 amino acids. The germline V and J ends were trimmed by 5 bases and 2 bases, with 31 bases remaining between them. Germline lookup yields CDR1 LNHDA and CDR2 SQIVND (reference sequence). In DNA, the CDR3 is TGTGCCAGTAGTCTACGCCCCGGGGGACAGCAACGAAAGGGGACCTACGAGCAGTACTTC. Translating it yields CASSLRPGGQQRKGTYEQYF. The full variable domain, rest sourced from reference TRBV19 and TRBJ2-7, is DGGITQSPKYLFRKEGQNVTLSCEQNLNHDAMYWYRQDPGQGLRLIYYSQIVNDFQKGDIAEGYSVSREKKESFPLTVTSAQKNPTAFYLCASSLRPGGQQRKGTYEQYFGPGTRLTVT.

This clone was picked up a small number of times. The chain links TRBV11-3 to TRBJ2-5; 7 nucleotides agree with TRBD2. This CDR3 region has 15 residues. CDR1 is SGHNT, CDR2 YENEEA, per germline. The J segment lost 1 base and the V segment lost 2 bases, leaving 4 bases of the junction unmatched. In nucleotides, the CDR3 is TGTGCCAGCAGCTTAACCGGGGGGTCCCAAGAGACCCAGTACTTC. Translating gives CASSLTGGSQETQYF.

This clone was recorded a few times. The chain carries TRBV27 and TRBJ1-5; D gene uncertain. V lost 2 bases and J 6 bases, leaving 20 bases between the germline ends. CDR1 MNHEY and CDR2 SMNVEV come from the germline V gene (reference sequence). The CDR3 is made up of 17 amino acids. The CDR3 DNA is TGTGCCAGCAGTTTACGCGCGGACCGGCAGGAGGGTCAGCCCCAGCATTTT. This translates into CASSLRADRQEGQPQHF.

The gene calls are TRBV29-1 and TRBJ1-5; D unresolved. Germline lookup yields CDR1 SQVTM and CDR2 ANQGSEA. CDR3 length equals 13 residues. V was clipped by 4 bases and J by 1 base, with 8 bases between them. DNA for the CDR3: TGCAGCGTTGTGGGAGGGAGCAATCAGCCCCAGCATTTT. The encoded protein is CSVVGGSNQPQHF.

V is TRBV25-1 and J is TRBJ1-1, with D possibly being TRBD1 (5 bases). CDR3 length: 14 amino acids. From germline, CDR1 is MGHDK and CDR2 SYGVNS. V dropped 3 bases and J dropped 0 bases, with 8 bases sitting between them. DNA for the CDR3: TGTGCCAGCAGTGATGGGGCTTTGAACACTGAAGCTTTCTTT. Translation gives CASSDGALNTEAFF.

The V gene is TRBV7-6, the J gene TRBJ1-5; TRBD1 aligns across 9 bases. The CDR3 totals 16 residues. Looked up from germline, CDR1 is SGHVS and CDR2 is FNYEAQ. V shed 1 base, J shed 0 bases, and the junction held 1 base outside the gene matches. The CDR3, as DNA: TGTGCCAGCAGCTTAGGGACAGGGGATAGCAATCAGCCCCAGCATTTT. The encoded protein is CASSLGTGDSNQPQHF.

The chain is built from TRBV27 and TRBJ1-1, with a weak D call TRBD1 (6 bases). This CDR3 is 16 amino acids long. The germline V gene encodes CDR1 MNHEY and CDR2 SMNVEV (reference sequence). The V end lost 6 bases, the J end lost 0 bases, and 17 bases lay between the germline ends. CDR3 DNA sequence: TGTGCCAGCAGCGCAGGGGCCCTTGGCTTGAACACTGAAGCTTTCTTT. As protein: CASSAGALGLNTEAFF.

This sequence joins TRBV19 and TRBJ1-6, with no clear D. V was clipped by 6 bases and J by 7 bases, with 16 bases between them. The V gene's germline CDR1 is LNHDA and CDR2 SQIVND (reference sequence). The CDR3 length is 15 residues. The CDR3 nucleotides are TGTGCCAGTAGCCACTTAGGACTCCAGAATTCACCCCTCCACTTT. It encodes CASSHLGLQNSPLHF.

This sequence joins TRBV2 and TRBJ2-7; weak D call: TRBD1 (5 bases). The CDR3 extends over 13 amino acids. Between the trimmed V and J ends, which lost 3 bases and 3 bases, there was a span of 9 bases. Germline loops: CDR1 SNHLY, CDR2 FYNNEI. The CDR3 protein is CASSDRAGYEQYF. The CDR3 nucleotides are TGTGCCAGCAGTGACAGGGCAGGCTACGAGCAGTACTTC.

The genes are TRBV19 and TRBJ2-5; 14 bases line up with TRBD2. The CDR3 sequence is 17 residues long. CDR1 is LNHDA, CDR2 SQIVND, per germline (reference sequence). J gave up 5 bases and V 5 bases, and 10 bases lay outside the gene matches. The DNA of the CDR3 is TGTGCCAGTAGTTTAGGACTAGCGGGGGGTTGGGGGGAGACCCAGTACTTC. Its translation is CASSLGLAGGWGETQYF. Full variable domain (outside the CDR3, taken from reference TRBV19 and TRBJ2-5): DGGITQSPKYLFRKEGQNVTLSCEQNLNHDAMYWYRQDPGQGLRLIYYSQIVNDFQKGDIAEGYSVSREKKESFPLTVTSAQKNPTAFYLCASSLGLAGGWGETQYFGPGTRLLVL.

The chain is built from TRBV14 and TRBJ1-1, with D unresolved. Trimming removed 3 bases from V and 3 bases from J, with 11 bases in between. The germline V gene encodes CDR1 SGHDN and CDR2 FVKESK. The CDR3 has 14 residues. The CDR3, as DNA: TGTGCCAGCAGCCAGTTACGAGGTTACACTGAAGCTTTCTTT. It translates to CASSQLRGYTEAFF.